Detailed here is one T cell receptor (beta chain). The antigen remains unidentified. Specified treatment: roughly ten-day PBMC culture with coronavirus spike peptide pools or control peptides (ViraFEST assay). This sample was included in a study of vaccination and CD4 T cells after COVID-19. About the study: Post-vaccine sampling followed dose two by a median around 74 days (range 14 to 241). The authors exposed cells to overlapping spike peptides derived from SARS-CoV-2, HCoV-NL63, HCoV-OC43 and HCoV-229E.

Cultured CD4+ T-cell DNA underwent Oncomine TCR Beta short-read sequencing. TCRdb re-called the PCR reads through MiXCR, storing one row per CDR3 protein. The profile shows about 20,000 distinct CDR3 sequences, 60% of them singletons. There are 15 residues in the CDR3. Germline assignment: CDR1 SEHNR and CDR2 FQNEAQ (reference sequence). V was shortened by 3 bases and J by 2 bases, with 13 bases between the two germline ends. The chain has TRBV7-9 and TRBJ1-2; D uncertain. The sequence came from a human donor who had recovered from COVID-19. The material sequenced was CD4+ T cells from blood, cultured in vitro, taken after SARS-CoV-2 vaccination. The CDR3 DNA sequence: TGTGCCAGCAGCTTCAACAGCGCCTCGAACTATGGCTACACCTTC. It specifies CASSFNSASNYGYTF.